Given below is one T cell receptor beta chain in context. The antigen remains undetermined. The CDR3 runs 14 residues. The germline V gene encodes CDR1 KGHSH and CDR2 LQKENI. Between the trimmed V and J ends, which lost 3 bases and 12 bases, there was a span of 18 bases. These donors were members of the roughly 120-subject validation cohort, a group separate from the approximately 670-subject first cohort. Some clones are missing from TCRdb's copy, which holds only in-frame ones; the method was immunoSEQ multiplex PCR. Here the sample spans around 120,000 clones, more than 70% being singletons. This specimen belongs to a study of cytomegalovirus exposure and HLA in healthy donors. Study observations and caveats: The study designated 150 or so TCR beta chains cytomegalovirus-associated.

The sample comprised PBMCs. The V and J genes are TRBV18 and TRBJ2-1; a weak D match, TRBD1 (6 bases). The receptor's source is a man aged 18 to 30 in good health and CMV-seronegative. CDR3 loop: CASSPELQGRGQFF. The CDR3 DNA is TGTGCCAGCTCACCTGAGTTACAGGGACGGGGGCAGTTCTTC. The full variable domain, in which reference TRBV18 and TRBJ2-1 provide the parts outside the CDR3, is NAGVMQNPRHLVRRRGQEARLRCSPMKGHSHVYWYRQLPEEGLKFMVYLQKENIIDESGMPKERFSAEFPKEGPSILRIQQVVRGDSAAYFCASSPELQGRGQFFGPGTRLTVL.